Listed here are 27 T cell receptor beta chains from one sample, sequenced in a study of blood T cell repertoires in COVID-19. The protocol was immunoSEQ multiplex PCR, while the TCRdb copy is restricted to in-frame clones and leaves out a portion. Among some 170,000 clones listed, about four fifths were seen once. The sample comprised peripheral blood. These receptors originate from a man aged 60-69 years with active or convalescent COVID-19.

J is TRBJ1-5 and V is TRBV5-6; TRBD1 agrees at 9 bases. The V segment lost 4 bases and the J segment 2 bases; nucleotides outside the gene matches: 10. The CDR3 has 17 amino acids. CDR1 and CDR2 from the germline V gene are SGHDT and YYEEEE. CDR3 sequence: CASSADRGRLRNQPQHF. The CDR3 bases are TGTGCCAGCAGCGCGGACAGGGGCCGACTTCGCAATCAGCCCCAGCATTTT.

Here the CDR3 DNA reads TGCAGTGCTAGTCAGGGGGCGAAGGGGACTGAAGCTTTCTTT. Protein sequence: CSASQGAKGTEAFF. V gene TRBV20-1 combines with J gene TRBJ1-1; 8 nucleotides line up with TRBD1. Trimming took 3 bases from V and 5 from J; bases not matched to a gene: 8. Germline V gene lookup returns CDR1 DFQATT and CDR2 SNEGSKA (reference sequence). CDR3 size: 14 residues.

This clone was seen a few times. Here the CDR3 DNA reads TGTGCCAGCGTTCTATCTGGGGCCAACGTCCTGACTTTC. It yields the protein CASVLSGANVLTF. V is TRBV7-9 and J is TRBJ2-6, with D unclear. The germline CDR1 and CDR2 sequences are SEHNR and FQNEAQ (reference sequence). With 8 bases removed from V and 1 base from J, the gap between germline ends came to 6 bases. The length of the CDR3 is 13 residues.

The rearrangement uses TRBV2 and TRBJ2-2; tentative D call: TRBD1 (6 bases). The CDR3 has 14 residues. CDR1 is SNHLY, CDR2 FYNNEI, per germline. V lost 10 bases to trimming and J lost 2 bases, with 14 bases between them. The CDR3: CATKQDSNTGELFF. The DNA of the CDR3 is TGTGCCACAAAGCAGGACAGCAACACCGGGGAGCTGTTTTTT.

CDR3 amino acids: CASSLARYTGELFF. CDR3 bases: TGTGCCAGCAGCTTAGCGCGGTACACCGGGGAGCTGTTTTTT. The chain couples TRBV11-1 to TRBJ2-2, with D unclear. The CDR3 is 14 amino acids. Trimming stripped 0 bases from V and 3 bases from J, with 5 bases between. Germline CDR1 is SGHAT and CDR2 is FQDESV (reference sequence).

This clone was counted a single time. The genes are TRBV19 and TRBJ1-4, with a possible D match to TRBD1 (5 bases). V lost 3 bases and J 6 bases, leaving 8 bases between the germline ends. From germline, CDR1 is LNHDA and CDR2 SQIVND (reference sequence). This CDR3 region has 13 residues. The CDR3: CASSMGLYEKLFF. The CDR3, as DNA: TGTGCCAGTAGTATGGGGCTATATGAAAAACTGTTTTTT.

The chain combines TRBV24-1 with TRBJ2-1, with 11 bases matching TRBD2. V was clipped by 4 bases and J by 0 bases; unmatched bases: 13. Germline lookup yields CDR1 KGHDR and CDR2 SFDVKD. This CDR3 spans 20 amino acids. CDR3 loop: CATSDPGLAGYSSSYNEQFF. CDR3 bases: TGTGCCACCAGTGACCCTGGACTAGCGGGCTATTCCAGCTCCTACAATGAGCAGTTCTTC.

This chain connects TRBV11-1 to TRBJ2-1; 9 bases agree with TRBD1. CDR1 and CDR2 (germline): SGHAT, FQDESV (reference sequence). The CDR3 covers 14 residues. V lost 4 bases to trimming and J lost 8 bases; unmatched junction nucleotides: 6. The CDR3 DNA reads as TGTGCCAGCAGCTCCCGGGACAGGGACCATGAGCAGTTCTTC. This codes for CASSSRDRDHEQFF.

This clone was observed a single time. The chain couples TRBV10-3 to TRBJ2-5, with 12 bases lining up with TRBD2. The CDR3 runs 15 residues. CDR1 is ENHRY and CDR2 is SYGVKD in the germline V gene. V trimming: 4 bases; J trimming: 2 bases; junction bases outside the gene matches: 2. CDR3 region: CAISGGTSGQETQYF. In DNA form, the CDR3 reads TGTGCCATCAGTGGAGGGACTAGCGGGCAAGAGACCCAGTACTTC.

The CDR3 nucleotides are TGTGCCAGCAGCGCAATCCCGGGACTAGCGGGGAAAGAGACCCAGTACTTC. It translates to CASSAIPGLAGKETQYF. The chain carries TRBV7-2 and TRBJ2-5; 13 nucleotides agree with TRBD2. The CDR3 extends over 17 amino acids. From germline, CDR1 is SGHTA and CDR2 FQGNSA. The V gene end was trimmed by 5 bases and the J gene end by 3 bases; junction bases not matched to a gene: 9.

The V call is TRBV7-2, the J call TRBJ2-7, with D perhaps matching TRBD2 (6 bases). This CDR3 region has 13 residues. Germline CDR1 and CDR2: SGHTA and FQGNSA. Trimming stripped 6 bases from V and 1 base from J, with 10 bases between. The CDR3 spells CASRLDYSYEQYF. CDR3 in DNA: TGTGCCAGCAGACTGGACTATTCCTACGAGCAGTACTTC.

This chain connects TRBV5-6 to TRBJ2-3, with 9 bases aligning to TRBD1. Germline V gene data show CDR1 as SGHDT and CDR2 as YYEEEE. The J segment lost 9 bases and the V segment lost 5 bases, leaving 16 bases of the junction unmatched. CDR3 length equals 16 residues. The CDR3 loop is CASRVETGTGRPTQYF. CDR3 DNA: TGTGCCAGCAGAGTTGAGACCGGGACAGGGCGTCCGACGCAGTATTTT.

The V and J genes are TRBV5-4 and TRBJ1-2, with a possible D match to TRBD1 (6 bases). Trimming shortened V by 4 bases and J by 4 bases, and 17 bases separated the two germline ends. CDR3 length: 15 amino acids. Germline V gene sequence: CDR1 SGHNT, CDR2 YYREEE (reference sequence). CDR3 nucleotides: TGTGCCAGCAGCCAGCCGGGACAACCCACCTATGGCTACACCTTC. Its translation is CASSQPGQPTYGYTF.

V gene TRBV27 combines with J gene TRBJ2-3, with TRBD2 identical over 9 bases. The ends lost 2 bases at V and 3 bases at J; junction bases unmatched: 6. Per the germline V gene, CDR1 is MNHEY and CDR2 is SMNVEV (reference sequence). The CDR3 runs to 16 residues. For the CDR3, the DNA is TGTGCCAGCAGTTTACGCGGGAGGGCCAGGACAGATACGCAGTATTTT. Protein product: CASSLRGRARTDTQYF.

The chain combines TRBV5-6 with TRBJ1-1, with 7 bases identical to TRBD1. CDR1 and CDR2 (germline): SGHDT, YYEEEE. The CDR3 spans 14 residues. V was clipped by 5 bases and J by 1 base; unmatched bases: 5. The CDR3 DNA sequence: TGTGCCAGCAGACGCGGACAGGCGAACACTGAAGCTTTCTTT. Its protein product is CASRRGQANTEAFF.

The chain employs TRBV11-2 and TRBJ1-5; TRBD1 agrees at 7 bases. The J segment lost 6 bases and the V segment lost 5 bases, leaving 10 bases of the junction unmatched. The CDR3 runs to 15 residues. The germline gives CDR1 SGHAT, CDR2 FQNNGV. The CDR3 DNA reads TGTGCCAGCAGCGCGACACAGGGGATCGGTCAGCCCCAGCATTTT. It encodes CASSATQGIGQPQHF.

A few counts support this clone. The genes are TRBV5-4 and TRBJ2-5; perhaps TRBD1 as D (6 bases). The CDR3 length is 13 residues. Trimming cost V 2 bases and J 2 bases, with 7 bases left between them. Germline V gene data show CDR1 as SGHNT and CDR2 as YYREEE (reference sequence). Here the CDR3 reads CASSFGQQETQYF. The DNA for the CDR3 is TGTGCCAGCAGCTTTGGACAGCAAGAGACCCAGTACTTC.

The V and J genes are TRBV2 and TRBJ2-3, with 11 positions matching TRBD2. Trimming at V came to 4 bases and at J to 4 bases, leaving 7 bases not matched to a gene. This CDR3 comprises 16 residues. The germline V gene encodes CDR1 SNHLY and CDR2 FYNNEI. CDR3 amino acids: CASSVVAGGPADTQYF. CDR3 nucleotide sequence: TGTGCCAGCAGTGTGGTAGCGGGAGGGCCGGCAGATACGCAGTATTTT.

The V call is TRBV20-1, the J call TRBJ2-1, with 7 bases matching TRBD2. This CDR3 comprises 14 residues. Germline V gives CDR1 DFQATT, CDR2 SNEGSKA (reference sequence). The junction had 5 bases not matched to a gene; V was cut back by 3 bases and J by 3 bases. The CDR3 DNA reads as TGCAGTGCTAGTCACCCTAGCGGCTACAATGAGCAGTTCTTC. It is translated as CSASHPSGYNEQFF.

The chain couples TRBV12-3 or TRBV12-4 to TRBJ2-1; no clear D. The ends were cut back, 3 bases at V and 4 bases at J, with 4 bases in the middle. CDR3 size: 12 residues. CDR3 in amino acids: CASSFPYNEQFF. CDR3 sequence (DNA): TGTGCCAGCAGTTTTCCTTACAATGAGCAGTTCTTC.

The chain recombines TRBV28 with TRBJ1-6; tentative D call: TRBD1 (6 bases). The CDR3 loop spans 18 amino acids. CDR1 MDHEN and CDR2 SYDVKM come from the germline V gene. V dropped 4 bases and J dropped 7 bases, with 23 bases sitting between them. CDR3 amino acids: CASSSASVGGGGNSPLHF. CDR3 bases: TGTGCCAGCAGTTCGGCCTCCGTGGGGGGAGGGGGAAATTCACCCCTCCACTTT.

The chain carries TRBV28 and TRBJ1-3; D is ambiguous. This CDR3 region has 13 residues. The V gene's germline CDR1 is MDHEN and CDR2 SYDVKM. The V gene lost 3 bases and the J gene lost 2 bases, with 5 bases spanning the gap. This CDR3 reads CASSLQTGNTIYF. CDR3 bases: TGTGCCAGCAGTTTGCAGACTGGAAACACCATATATTTT.

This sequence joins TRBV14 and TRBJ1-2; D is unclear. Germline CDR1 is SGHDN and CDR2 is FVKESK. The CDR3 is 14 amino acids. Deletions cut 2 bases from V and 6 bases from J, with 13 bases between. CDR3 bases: TGTGCCAGCAGCCAATTCAGGTTGCCGAATGGCTACACCTTC. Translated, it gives CASSQFRLPNGYTF.

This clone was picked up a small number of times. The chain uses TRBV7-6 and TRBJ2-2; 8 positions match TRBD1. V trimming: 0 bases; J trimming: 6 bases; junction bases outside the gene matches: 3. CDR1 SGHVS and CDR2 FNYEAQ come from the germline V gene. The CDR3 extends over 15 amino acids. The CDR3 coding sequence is TGTGCCAGCAGCTTAGCGTCAGGGGGCTCCGGGGAGCTGTTTTTT. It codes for CASSLASGGSGELFF.

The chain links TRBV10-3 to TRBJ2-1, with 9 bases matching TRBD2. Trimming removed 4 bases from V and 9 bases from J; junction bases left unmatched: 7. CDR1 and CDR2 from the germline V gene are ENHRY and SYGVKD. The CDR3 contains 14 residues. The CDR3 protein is CAISAGREGAEQFF. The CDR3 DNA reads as TGTGCCATCAGTGCAGGGCGGGAGGGTGCTGAGCAGTTCTTC.

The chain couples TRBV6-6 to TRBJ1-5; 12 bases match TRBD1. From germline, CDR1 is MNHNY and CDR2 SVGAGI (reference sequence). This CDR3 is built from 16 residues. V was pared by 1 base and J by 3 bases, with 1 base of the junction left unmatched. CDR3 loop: CASSYLGQGANQPQHF. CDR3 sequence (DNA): TGTGCCAGCAGTTACTTGGGACAGGGGGCCAATCAGCCCCAGCATTTT.

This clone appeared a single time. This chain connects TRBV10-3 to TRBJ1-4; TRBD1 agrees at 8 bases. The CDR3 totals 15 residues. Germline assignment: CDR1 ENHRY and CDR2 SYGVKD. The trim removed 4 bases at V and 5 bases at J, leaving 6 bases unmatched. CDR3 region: CAISGSTGENEKLFF. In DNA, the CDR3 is TGTGCCATCAGTGGGTCGACAGGGGAGAATGAAAAACTGTTTTTT.